One sample yielded the 28 T cell receptor beta chains listed below, sequenced in a study of T-cell memory formation after mild COVID-19. Using its own MiXCR run on the 5' RACE reads, TCRdb lists one record per CDR3 protein. The sample lists 350,000 to 500,000 distinct CDR3 sequences; roughly 18% were seen once. The source material was PBMCs or a T cell subset sorted from them (not recorded which). Receptor source: a man aged 18 to 29 who had mild COVID-19 (a few samples of this study predate the infection). Cell type and time point are not known.

The CDR3 DNA sequence: TGTGCCAGCAGCCCAGCGGCCAATCAGCCCCAGCATTTT. Protein: CASSPAANQPQHF. The rearrangement uses TRBV7-2 and TRBJ1-5; no definite D call. Deletions cut 5 bases from V and 3 bases from J, with 8 bases between. The CDR3 is 13 residues long. Germline-derived CDR1 and CDR2 are SGHTA and FQGNSA.

This chain joins TRBV4-1 and TRBJ2-5; TRBD1 aligns across 9 bases. With V trimmed by 1 base and J by 1 base, 4 bases remained unmatched. CDR3 length equals 16 residues. Germline assignment: CDR1 MGHRA and CDR2 YSYEKL. DNA of the CDR3: TGCGCCAGCAGCCAAGCGGACAGGGGATTCCAAGAGACCCAGTACTTC. This encodes CASSQADRGFQETQYF.

This clonotype has only a few counts. The chain combines TRBV5-1 with TRBJ2-7; 7 nucleotides line up with TRBD1. The germline gives CDR1 SGHRS, CDR2 YFSETQ. Unmatched junction bases numbered 6, after V lost 3 bases and J lost 3 bases. CDR3 size: 14 residues. The CDR3 reads CASSSGTAFYEQYF. The CDR3 region has the DNA TGCGCCAGCAGCTCCGGGACAGCGTTCTACGAGCAGTACTTC. Looking up the rest from reference TRBV5-1 and TRBJ2-7 gives the full variable domain: KAGVTQTPRYLIKTRGQQVTLSCSPISGHRSVSWYQQTPGQGLQFLFEYFSETQRNKGNFPGRFSGRQFSNSRSEMNVSTLELGDSALYLCASSSGTAFYEQYFGPGTRLTVT.

This rearrangement joins TRBV5-1 to TRBJ2-1; tentative D call: TRBD2 (5 bases). In germline, CDR1 is SGHRS, CDR2 YFSETQ. V was trimmed by 6 bases and J by 6 bases, leaving 16 bases between them. This CDR3 region has 14 residues. In DNA, the CDR3 is TGCGCCAGCACCACCCGGGAAGCTACCAATGAGCAGTTCTTC. This translates into CASTTREATNEQFF.

This clonotype was found many times. The chain links TRBV6-5 to TRBJ1-6; the D gene is possibly TRBD1 (6 bases). This CDR3 contains 15 residues. The V end was cut by 6 bases, the J end by 0 bases, with 9 bases between. The V gene's germline CDR1 is MNHEY and CDR2 SVGAGI. The CDR3 sequence: CASSRGGSYNSPLHF. For the CDR3, the DNA is TGTGCCAGCAGCAGGGGCGGCTCCTATAATTCACCCCTCCACTTT.

There are a few counts of this clonotype. The chain joins TRBV4-1 to TRBJ2-3; 10 positions agree with TRBD2. The junction had 4 bases not matched to a gene; V was cut back by 4 bases and J by 6 bases. Per the germline V gene, CDR1 is MGHRA and CDR2 is YSYEKL. This CDR3 region has 14 residues. The CDR3, as DNA: TGCGCCAGCAGCCCACTGGGACTAGCGGATACGCAGTATTTT. Translation gives CASSPLGLADTQYF.

The rearrangement uses TRBV5-1 and TRBJ2-2; 11 bases align to TRBD2. With V trimmed by 4 bases and J by 2 bases, 10 bases remained unmatched. The CDR3 sequence is 18 residues long. Germline V gene sequence: CDR1 SGHRS, CDR2 YFSETQ. The chain's CDR3 is CASSPQPTSGGNTGELFF. The DNA of the CDR3 is TGCGCCAGCAGCCCCCAACCTACTAGCGGGGGCAACACCGGGGAGCTGTTTTTT.

J is TRBJ2-3 and V is TRBV6-2 or TRBV6-3; possibly TRBD1 for D (5 bases). CDR1 is MNHEY and CDR2 is SVGEGT in the germline V gene. V was pared by 7 bases and J by 1 base, with 18 bases between. This CDR3 has 16 residues. This CDR3 is CASTPPEAGRTDTQYF. In DNA form, the CDR3 reads TGTGCCAGCACCCCCCCCGAAGCAGGGCGCACAGATACGCAGTATTTT.

There are a few counts of this clonotype. The rearrangement uses TRBV28 and TRBJ1-4; 9 bases fit TRBD1. CDR3 length: 16 residues. V trimming: 6 bases; J trimming: 6 bases; junction bases outside the gene matches: 11. Germline CDR1 reads MDHEN; CDR2 reads SYDVKM. CDR3 in amino acids: CASSYRPGQGYEKLFF. CDR3 DNA sequence: TGTGCCAGCAGCTATAGACCGGGACAGGGTTATGAAAAACTGTTTTTT.

V and J are TRBV6-6 and TRBJ2-4; TRBD1 is a possible D gene (6 bases). Germline V lookup: CDR1 MNHNY, CDR2 SVGAGI (reference sequence). CDR3 length: 17 residues. Trimming cost V 0 bases and J 1 base, with 13 bases left between them. The CDR3 bases are TGTGCCAGCAGTTACTCGCCTGGGGGCAGGGCCAAAAACATTCAGTACTTC. It specifies CASSYSPGGRAKNIQYF.

The table lists this clonotype with many counts. The genes are TRBV20-1 and TRBJ1-6, with 8 bases lining up with TRBD1. Germline CDR1 and CDR2: DFQATT and SNEGSKA (reference sequence). Germline trimming cut 6 bases from V and 12 bases from J; bases unmatched to any gene: 16. There are 15 residues in the CDR3. The CDR3 DNA sequence: TGCAGTGCCGACGCCGACACGGGACAGGATCAACCCCTCCACTTT. Translating gives CSADADTGQDQPLHF.

This clonotype was counted a few times. The chain recombines TRBV28 with TRBJ2-3, with TRBD2 matching over 7 bases. The germline V gene has CDR1 MDHEN and CDR2 SYDVKM. The junction had 10 bases not matched to a gene; V was cut back by 4 bases and J by 6 bases. This CDR3 is built from 15 residues. CDR3 in DNA: TGTGCCAGCAGTTCCCGGGCCGGAGCGGGGGATACGCAGTATTTT. Translating it yields CASSSRAGAGDTQYF.

Many counts were recorded for this clonotype. The chain has TRBV6-7 and TRBJ2-1, with 11 nucleotides matching TRBD1. TRBV6-7 is filed as an ORF, its function uncertain. CDR3 length: 14 residues. Trimming took 5 bases from V and 6 from J; bases not matched to a gene: 3. The chain's CDR3 is CASSPGTGGNEQFF. The CDR3, as DNA: TGTGCCAGCAGTCCCGGGACAGGGGGCAATGAGCAGTTCTTC.

This clonotype was detected a few times. The chain joins TRBV4-3 to TRBJ2-1, with 11 bases aligning to TRBD2. The CDR3 loop spans 18 amino acids. V dropped 0 bases and J dropped 4; count of bases not matched to a gene: 8. CDR1 is LGHNA, CDR2 YSLEER, per germline. DNA of the CDR3: TGCGCCAGCAGCCAAGATCAGATAGGGACTAGCGGTTACAATGAGCAGTTCTTC. Translation: CASSQDQIGTSGYNEQFF.

The rearrangement uses TRBV5-1 and TRBJ2-3; D ambiguous. This CDR3 comprises 15 residues. Trimming took 1 base from V and 6 from J, leaving 15 bases between them. CDR1 and CDR2 from the germline V gene are SGHRS and YFSETQ. This CDR3 reads CASSLSQPSRDTQYF. The DNA for the CDR3 is TGCGCCAGCAGCTTGAGCCAGCCCAGCCGGGATACGCAGTATTTT.

A few counts support this clonotype. The chain uses TRBV18 and TRBJ1-2, with D perhaps matching TRBD1 (6 bases). The CDR3 length is 16 residues. Trimming took 5 bases from V and 1 from J, leaving 17 bases between them. Germline V gene data show CDR1 as KGHSH and CDR2 as LQKENI. CDR3 bases: TGTGCCAGCTCATATGATAGACAGGCCCTTAACTATGGCTACACCTTC. Amino acids: CASSYDRQALNYGYTF.

The chain recombines TRBV3-1 with TRBJ2-5, with 8 bases identical to TRBD1. V lost 1 base and J lost 5; bases outside the gene matches: 3. CDR1 and CDR2 from the germline V gene are LGHDT and YNNKEL (reference sequence). The CDR3 covers 14 residues. The CDR3 DNA reads TGTGCCAGCAGCCAAGGACAGGGGTGGGAGACCCAGTACTTC. Residues: CASSQGQGWETQYF.

This clonotype turned up a few times. This chain uses TRBV7-2 with TRBJ1-2; 9 bases match TRBD1. This CDR3 has 16 amino acids. V trimming: 5 bases; J trimming: 6 bases; junction bases outside the gene matches: 13. CDR1 is SGHTA, CDR2 FQGNSA, per germline. CDR3 in DNA: TGTGCCAGCAGCCCATCGGGGTTAGGGACAGGGAATGGCTACACCTTC. Its protein is CASSPSGLGTGNGYTF.

The V gene is TRBV25-1, the J gene TRBJ2-5, with D possibly matching TRBD1 (6 bases). The germline CDR1 and CDR2 sequences are MGHDK and SYGVNS. Deletions cut 2 bases from V and 4 bases from J, with 8 bases between. This CDR3 spans 13 amino acids. The CDR3 is CASSETGRETQYF. The CDR3 DNA reads as TGTGCCAGCAGTGAAACAGGGCGAGAGACCCAGTACTTC.

This clonotype has a count of ten or more. This chain links TRBV6-6 with TRBJ2-1; a possible D gene is TRBD2 (5 bases). The CDR3 is 18 residues long. Trimming removed 6 bases from V and 4 bases from J, with 25 bases in between. Germline V gives CDR1 MNHNY, CDR2 SVGAGI (reference sequence). CDR3 region: CASSLEPPGEPGYNEQFF. The CDR3 DNA is TGTGCCAGCAGCCTCGAACCCCCCGGGGAGCCGGGATACAATGAGCAGTTCTTC.

This clonotype has more than one count but fewer than ten. This rearrangement joins TRBV5-1 to TRBJ1-2; 8 nucleotides match TRBD1. The germline V gene has CDR1 SGHRS and CDR2 YFSETQ. The ends lost 6 bases at V and 2 bases at J; junction bases unmatched: 9. CDR3 size: 15 residues. Here the CDR3 reads CASTRTGQGNYGYTF. CDR3 in DNA: TGCGCCAGCACCCGGACAGGGCAGGGAAACTATGGCTACACCTTC.

This clonotype was counted between two and nine times. The chain couples TRBV2 to TRBJ2-7; D possibly corresponds to TRBD2 (6 bases). The CDR3 totals 11 residues. The V and J ends lost 11 bases and 5 bases respectively, with 13 bases between them. Germline assignment: CDR1 SNHLY and CDR2 FYNNEI. The CDR3 DNA reads as TGTGCCTGGGGGAGGTTAAACGAGCAGTACGTC. Protein product: CAWGRLNEQYV.

This clonotype was counted between two and nine times. The V gene is TRBV7-6, the J gene TRBJ1-1, with 7 bases that match TRBD1. V gave up 5 bases and J gave up 6 bases; unmatched junction bases: 6. Germline values: CDR1 SGHVS, CDR2 FNYEAQ. The CDR3 is 13 residues long. The CDR3 reads CASSLSDRAEAFF. The CDR3 region has the DNA TGTGCCAGCAGCCTAAGTGACAGGGCTGAAGCTTTCTTT. Based on the CDR3 plus reference TRBV7-6 and TRBJ1-1, the full variable domain is GAGVSQSPRYKVTKRGQDVALRCDPISGHVSLYWYRQALGQGPEFLTYFNYEAQQDKSGLPNDRFSAERPEGSISTLTIQRTEQRDSAMYRCASSLSDRAEAFFGQGTRLTVV.

The chain employs TRBV7-9 and TRBJ2-4; D might be TRBD2 (5 bases). The CDR3 covers 13 residues. Trimming cost V 0 bases and J 6 bases, with 6 bases left between them. Germline lookup yields CDR1 SEHNR and CDR2 FQNEAQ (reference sequence). The CDR3 DNA sequence: TGTGCCAGCAGCTTAGCAGGAGGAAACATTCAGTACTTC. Protein product: CASSLAGGNIQYF. The full variable domain, completed using reference TRBV7-9 and TRBJ2-4, is DTGVSQNPRHKITKRGQNVTFRCDPISEHNRLYWYRQTLGQGPEFLTYFQNEAQLEKSRLLSDRFSAERPKGSFSTLEIQRTEQGDSAMYLCASSLAGGNIQYFGAGTRLSVL.

The chain couples TRBV6-5 to TRBJ2-7; weak D call: TRBD1 (5 bases). Germline CDR1 MNHEY, CDR2 SVGAGI. This CDR3 contains 14 residues. Trimming left V 2 bases short and J 0 bases short, with 8 bases between. CDR3 coding DNA: TGTGCCAGCAGTTACCTTACAGGCTCCTACGAGCAGTACTTC. The encoded protein is CASSYLTGSYEQYF.

This clonotype was detected a few times. The gene calls are TRBV21-1 and TRBJ2-4; TRBD1 is the table's D call, not checked against the DNA. TRBV21-1 is recorded as a pseudogene. The CDR3 runs to 16 residues. In DNA, the CDR3 is TGTGCCAGCAGCAAAGGGGGGGAGAGAGCCAAAAACATTCAGTACTTC. Amino acids: CASSKGGERAKNIQYF.

There are a few counts of this clonotype. The CDR3 loop reads CASSSRPYQETQYF. The CDR3 nucleotides read TGTGCCAGCAGCTCCCGACCGTACCAAGAGACCCAGTACTTC. This chain connects TRBV9 to TRBJ2-5; no definite D call. The germline gives CDR1 SGDLS, CDR2 YYNGEE. The CDR3 is 14 amino acids. V was cut by 4 bases and J by 0 bases, with 10 bases left in between.

The CDR3 spells CASTRGYNEQFF. The DNA for the CDR3 is TGTGCCAGCACTAGAGGCTACAATGAGCAGTTCTTC. This chain connects TRBV2 to TRBJ2-1; D is unclear. Germline V gives CDR1 SNHLY, CDR2 FYNNEI. The V end lost 7 bases, the J end lost 3 bases, and 7 bases lay between the germline ends. This CDR3 has 12 residues.